Below, 21 T cell receptor beta chains from the same sample are listed, as sequenced in a study of cytomegalovirus exposure and HLA in healthy donors. Primers for the PCR totalled 60 Vbeta and 13 Jbeta. Clones were sequenced by immunoSEQ multiplex PCR, and TCRdb holds only the in-frame ones, with some missing. The repertoire holds under 60,000 clones, with almost 85% as singletons. Specimen: PBMCs. The source of these receptors is a man aged 50 or older in good health and CMV-seronegative.

The chain recombines TRBV5-6 with TRBJ1-5; D possibly corresponds to TRBD1 (5 bases). The V gene's germline CDR1 is SGHDT and CDR2 YYEEEE. V dropped 2 bases and J dropped 4 bases, with 10 bases sitting between them. CDR3 size: 14 residues. CDR3 sequence: CASSFGRGNQPQHF. The CDR3 nucleotides read TGTGCCAGCAGCTTCGGGCGGGGGAATCAGCCCCAGCATTTT.

The chain is built from TRBV5-1 and TRBJ2-3, with TRBD1 matching over 10 bases. Losses at the gene ends were 4 bases for V and 3 bases for J; bases not matched to a gene: 2. This CDR3 region has 14 residues. The germline CDR1 and CDR2 sequences are SGHRS and YFSETQ. CDR3 protein: CASSEDRGTDTQYF. The DNA for the CDR3 is TGCGCCAGCAGCGAGGACAGGGGGACAGATACGCAGTATTTT.

V usage is TRBV6-5 and J usage is TRBJ1-1; D is perhaps TRBD1 (5 bases). The CDR3 loop spans 13 amino acids. Germline V gene sequence: CDR1 MNHEY, CDR2 SVGAGI. V lost 6 bases and J 1 base, leaving 9 bases between the germline ends. CDR3 protein: CASSRQKNTEAFF. The CDR3 DNA sequence: TGTGCCAGCAGCCGACAGAAGAACACTGAAGCTTTCTTT.

The chain couples TRBV9 to TRBJ1-1; D gene uncertain. This CDR3 is 20 amino acids long. V lost 0 bases and J lost 1, with 25 bases in between. Germline V gives CDR1 SGDLS, CDR2 YYNGEE. The CDR3: CASSVVAAPRGTPRNTEAFF. The CDR3 DNA sequence: TGTGCCAGCAGCGTAGTAGCCGCGCCGCGAGGTACACCCCGGAACACTGAAGCTTTCTTT.

This clone has only one observation. This chain joins TRBV14 and TRBJ2-7; 9 bases fit TRBD2. This CDR3 spans 13 amino acids. Germline CDR1 reads SGHDN; CDR2 reads FVKESK. Trimming took 8 bases from V and 6 from J; bases not matched to a gene: 8. The CDR3 protein is CASAVQLAGEQYF. The CDR3, as DNA: TGTGCCAGCGCCGTTCAACTAGCGGGCGAGCAGTACTTC.

V and J are TRBV29-1 and TRBJ2-7; perhaps TRBD2 as D (6 bases). V was clipped by 8 bases and J by 6 bases, with 14 bases between them. The CDR3 runs to 11 residues. Germline CDR1 SQVTM, CDR2 ANQGSEA. The CDR3 spells CSLRQGGEQYF. The DNA of the CDR3 is TGCAGCCTCCGGCAGGGAGGCGAGCAGTACTTC.

V usage is TRBV19 and J usage is TRBJ1-4, with TRBD1 matching 7 bases. Losses at the gene ends were 3 bases for V and 1 base for J; bases not matched to a gene: 5. The CDR3 has 16 residues. CDR1 is LNHDA and CDR2 is SQIVND in the germline V gene (reference sequence). CDR3: CASSIEQGRTNEKLFF. The DNA of the CDR3 is TGTGCCAGTAGTATCGAACAGGGGCGAACTAATGAAAAACTGTTTTTT.

The chain links TRBV5-4 to TRBJ2-5, with D maybe TRBD1 (6 bases). This CDR3 is 12 amino acids long. Germline assignment: CDR1 SGHNT and CDR2 YYREEE (reference sequence). V lost 4 bases to trimming and J lost 9 bases, with 13 bases between them. The CDR3 bases are TGTGCCAGCAGCCGACAGGAACAGGCCCAGTACTTC. This codes for CASSRQEQAQYF.

This chain connects TRBV29-1 to TRBJ2-7; 7 bases are a match to TRBD2. Looked up from germline, CDR1 is SQVTM and CDR2 is ANQGSEA. The CDR3 runs 14 residues. Trimming took 4 bases from V and 3 from J; bases not matched to a gene: 9. DNA for the CDR3: TGCAGCGTTGTTTTGGGGATAGCGGGCTACGAGCAGTACTTC. It is translated as CSVVLGIAGYEQYF.

The chain employs TRBV6-1 and TRBJ2-5, with a weak D call TRBD1 (5 bases). The CDR3 covers 14 residues. The ends were cut back, 4 bases at V and 4 bases at J, with 13 bases in the middle. Germline loops: CDR1 MNHNS, CDR2 SASEGT. The CDR3 sequence is CASSGRVQGETQYF. As DNA, the CDR3 is TGTGCCAGCAGTGGCAGGGTCCAGGGAGAGACCCAGTACTTC.

DNA of the CDR3: TGTGCCAGCAGGCCCCTACCTAGCGGGGGAACCACAGATACGCAGTATTTT. Translated, it gives CASRPLPSGGTTDTQYF. The V call is TRBV7-9, the J call TRBJ2-3; TRBD2 matches at 10 bases. CDR1 SEHNR and CDR2 FQNEAQ come from the germline V gene (reference sequence). The V and J ends lost 6 bases and 2 bases, in that order; junction bases with no gene match: 11. The CDR3 covers 17 residues. Full variable domain (rest looked up from reference TRBV7-9 and TRBJ2-3): DTGVSQNPRHKITKRGQNVTFRCDPISEHNRLYWYRQTLGQGPEFLTYFQNEAQLEKSRLLSDRFSAERPKGSFSTLEIQRTEQGDSAMYLCASRPLPSGGTTDTQYFGPGTRLTVL.

This chain joins TRBV7-9 and TRBJ2-3; 8 nucleotides align to TRBD1. In germline, CDR1 is SEHNR, CDR2 FQNEAQ (reference sequence). J was trimmed by 1 base and V by 6 bases; bases with no gene match: 6. This CDR3 spans 15 amino acids. This chain's CDR3 is CASSWTGLRTDTQYF. The CDR3 DNA is TGTGCCAGCAGTTGGACAGGGCTACGCACAGATACGCAGTATTTT.

The chain combines TRBV7-6 with TRBJ2-3; D not certain. The germline gives CDR1 SGHVS, CDR2 FNYEAQ. V lost 1 base, J lost 6 bases, and 8 bases lay in between. The length of the CDR3 is 13 residues. The CDR3 sequence is CASSLVIRDTQYF. CDR3 in DNA: TGTGCCAGCAGCTTAGTGATACGGGATACGCAGTATTTT.

The table lists this clone with a count of one. The same CDR3 is also encoded by other DNA sequences in this sample. The gene calls are TRBV19 and TRBJ1-2; 7 bases match TRBD1. This CDR3 is 13 amino acids long. J gave up 5 bases and V 9 bases, and 9 bases lay outside the gene matches. Looked up from germline, CDR1 is LNHDA and CDR2 is SQIVND (reference sequence). The CDR3 region has the DNA TGTGCCAGCATTGACAGGGACCATTATGGCTACACCTTC. Protein product: CASIDRDHYGYTF.

The chain couples TRBV4-3 to TRBJ2-7; D gene ambiguous. Germline V lookup: CDR1 LGHNA, CDR2 YSLEER. The CDR3 loop spans 15 amino acids. Trimming left V 0 bases short and J 3 bases short, with 12 bases between. The CDR3 loop is CASSQDFNGDYEQYF. The CDR3 nucleotides are TGCGCCAGCAGCCAAGATTTTAACGGAGACTACGAGCAGTACTTC.

The chain is built from TRBV5-1 and TRBJ1-1, with D possibly TRBD1 on 6 matching bases. The CDR3 is 15 amino acids. Deletions cut 7 bases from V and 0 bases from J, with 16 bases between. Germline CDR1 SGHRS, CDR2 YFSETQ. CDR3 sequence (DNA): TGCGCCAGCCGAGAGGGACATAGCATGAACACTGAAGCTTTCTTT. It encodes CASREGHSMNTEAFF.

The V and J genes are TRBV7-8 and TRBJ2-7; D unclear. Germline assignment: CDR1 SGHVS and CDR2 FQNEAQ. This CDR3 is 16 amino acids long. V was trimmed by 5 bases and J by 6 bases, leaving 23 bases between them. The CDR3, as DNA: TGTGCCAGCAGCATAGGTGAGGCCCGGTTAGACGGCGAGCAGTACTTC. It encodes CASSIGEARLDGEQYF.

The V call is TRBV28, the J call TRBJ2-3; D is ambiguous. CDR1 and CDR2 from the germline V gene are MDHEN and SYDVKM. Trimming left V 8 bases short and J 0 bases short, with 6 bases between. This CDR3 comprises 12 residues. The CDR3 region has the DNA TGTGCCAGCTGCAGGAGCACAGATACGCAGTATTTT. Its translation is CASCRSTDTQYF.

This chain joins TRBV2 and TRBJ1-3, with unresolved D. The CDR3 has 16 amino acids. From germline, CDR1 is SNHLY and CDR2 FYNNEI. V lost 7 bases to trimming and J lost 4 bases, with 20 bases between them. The CDR3 reads CASIRNSLAEGNTIYF. CDR3 coding DNA: TGTGCCAGCATTAGGAACAGTTTAGCGGAGGGAAACACCATATATTTT.

This clone was recorded a few times. The chain combines TRBV6-5 with TRBJ1-1; no definite D call. This CDR3 has 14 residues. Trimming took 2 bases from V and 2 from J, leaving 9 bases between them. Per germline, CDR1 MNHEY and CDR2 SVGAGI. The CDR3 spells CASSYNFDNTEAFF. CDR3 nucleotides: TGTGCCAGCAGTTACAACTTTGATAACACTGAAGCTTTCTTT.

This clone has only one observation. V and J are TRBV29-1 and TRBJ1-1; D remains ambiguous. This CDR3 spans 12 amino acids. CDR1 is SQVTM, CDR2 ANQGSEA, per germline. The V end was cut by 3 bases, the J end by 0 bases, with 5 bases between. Here the CDR3 reads CSVEGVNTEAFF. In DNA form, the CDR3 reads TGCAGCGTTGAGGGAGTGAACACTGAAGCTTTCTTT. The whole variable domain, filled in from reference TRBV29-1 and TRBJ1-1, reads SAVISQKPSRDICQRGTSLTIQCQVDSQVTMMFWYRQQPGQSLTLIATANQGSEATYESGFVIDKFPISRPNLTFSTLTVSNMSPEDSSIYLCSVEGVNTEAFFGQGTRLTVV.